This passage covers 4 T cell receptor beta chains from one sample sequenced in a study of blood T cell repertoires in COVID-19. The protocol was immunoSEQ multiplex PCR, while the TCRdb copy is restricted to in-frame clones and leaves out a portion. The sample lists about 180,000 clones; roughly three quarters were seen once. Sequencing was carried out using peripheral blood. The receptors were sampled from an elderly woman with COVID-19, enrolled during active disease.

This clone was seen a few times. The gene calls are TRBV6-5 and TRBJ2-7; possibly TRBD1 for D (5 bases). This CDR3 region has 13 residues. V was cut by 7 bases and J by 0 bases, with 10 bases left in between. The V gene's germline CDR1 is MNHEY and CDR2 SVGAGI. This chain's CDR3 is CASKLGDSYEQYF. CDR3 coding DNA: TGTGCCAGCAAGTTAGGGGACTCCTACGAGCAGTACTTC.

This clone was observed a few times. This rearrangement joins TRBV27 to TRBJ1-5; D gene ambiguous. From germline, CDR1 is MNHEY and CDR2 SMNVEV (reference sequence). The CDR3 spans 13 residues. Trimming took off 5 bases at V and 5 bases at J, with 10 bases between the two ends. Here the CDR3 reads CASSPQRDQPQHF. The CDR3, as DNA: TGTGCCAGCAGTCCCCAGCGGGATCAGCCCCAGCATTTT.

The chain's CDR3 is CASSRTSGGDEQFF. The CDR3 coding sequence is TGTGCCAGCAGCAGGACTAGCGGAGGGGATGAGCAGTTCTTC. The chain combines TRBV7-2 with TRBJ2-1; 10 bases are a match to TRBD2. V shed 5 bases and J 8 bases; nucleotides not matched to a gene: 6. The CDR3 length is 14 residues. Germline V lookup: CDR1 SGHTA, CDR2 FQGNSA.

CDR3 residues: CASSQQGANTGELFF. CDR3 sequence (DNA): TGTGCCAGCAGTCAACAGGGGGCCAACACCGGGGAGCTGTTTTTT. The chain is built from TRBV3-1 (or the pseudogene TRBV3-2) and TRBJ2-2; 9 nucleotides match TRBD1. J gave up 2 bases and V 6 bases, and 4 bases lay outside the gene matches. Germline-derived CDR1 and CDR2 are LGHDT and YNNKEL (reference sequence). This CDR3 comprises 15 residues.